The 32 T cell receptor beta chains presented below share a single source sample, sequenced in a study of T cell responses to AZD1222 COVID-19 vaccine. Clones were read by immunoSEQ multiplex PCR, and TCRdb kept only the in-frame ones, dropping some. The repertoire has some 150,000 clones, around nine tenths of them found once; the top ten carry roughly 5%. This specimen consisted of peripheral blood, obtained on day 0 of AZD1222 vaccination. Receptors originate from an adult in good health.

This clone was counted only a few times. The rearrangement uses TRBV7-3 and TRBJ2-7, with TRBD1 identical over 8 bases. Germline V CDR1 and CDR2: SGHTA, FQGTGA. V was pared by 5 bases and J by 6 bases, with 6 bases of the junction left unmatched. There are 13 residues in the CDR3. The CDR3 loop is CASSRQGNGEQYF. CDR3 DNA: TGTGCCAGCAGCAGACAGGGGAACGGCGAGCAGTACTTC.

This chain links TRBV7-2 with TRBJ2-4; 8 positions agree with TRBD2. Losses at the gene ends were 1 base for V and 11 bases for J; bases not matched to a gene: 7. The length of the CDR3 is 14 residues. Germline CDR1 SGHTA, CDR2 FQGNSA. The CDR3 nucleotides read TGTGCCAGCAGCTTAGAACTAGCGGATGACCTTCAGTACTTC. Amino acid sequence: CASSLELADDLQYF.

In its sample, this clone was seen once. The chain combines TRBV6-2 or TRBV6-3 with TRBJ2-5; D gene unclear. V lost 2 bases, J lost 5 bases, and 9 bases lay in between. Per germline, CDR1 MNHEY and CDR2 SVGEGT. The CDR3 loop spans 13 amino acids. In DNA, the CDR3 is TGTGCCAGCAGTTACAGGTTTCGGGAGACCCAGTACTTC. As protein: CASSYRFRETQYF.

V is TRBV7-2 and J is TRBJ2-7, with 9 bases aligning to TRBD2. This CDR3 spans 16 amino acids. CDR1 is SGHTA, CDR2 FQGNSA, per germline. V shed 1 base, J shed 7 bases, and the junction held 11 bases outside the gene matches. CDR3 sequence (DNA): TGTGCCAGCAGCTTAGGAGGTACTAGCGGGCGGCGGGAGCAGTACTTC. Translation gives CASSLGGTSGRREQYF.

This rearrangement joins TRBV3-1 (or the pseudogene TRBV3-2) to TRBJ2-2; tentatively, D is TRBD1 (5 bases). The CDR3 length is 15 residues. The V end was cut by 0 bases, the J end by 5 bases, with 10 bases between. Germline assignment: CDR1 LGHDT and CDR2 YNNKEL (reference sequence). Here the CDR3 reads CASSQDMDKTGELFF. CDR3 in DNA: TGTGCCAGCAGCCAAGATATGGACAAGACCGGGGAGCTGTTTTTT.

The chain carries TRBV28 and TRBJ1-2; D gene uncertain. Trimming took off 7 bases at V and 4 bases at J, with 13 bases between the two ends. The V gene's germline CDR1 is MDHEN and CDR2 SYDVKM. The CDR3 is 13 amino acids. DNA for the CDR3: TGTGCCAGCACCCGGAGAGCACCCTATGGCTACACCTTC. Translation gives CASTRRAPYGYTF.

Concerning this clone: Sequence at one end of the junction differs from germline and may be a read error. The chain joins TRBV19 to TRBJ2-2, with TRBD1 matching over 7 bases. Germline V gene lookup returns CDR1 LNHDA and CDR2 SQIVND (reference sequence). CDR3 length: 15 residues. CDR3 nucleotide sequence: TGTGCCGGTAGCATTACAGGGGCGAGCACCGGGGAGCTGTTTTTT. Its protein product is CAGSITGASTGELFF.

V gene TRBV10-2 combines with J gene TRBJ2-2; no clear D. The length of the CDR3 is 14 residues. The V gene's germline CDR1 is WSHSY and CDR2 SAAADI. Between the trimmed V and J ends, which lost 6 bases and 6 bases, there was a span of 14 bases. The CDR3 loop reads CASRQSSSPGELFF. The CDR3 DNA sequence: TGCGCCAGCAGGCAGTCTAGTTCCCCCGGGGAGCTGTTTTTT.

The gene calls are TRBV3-1 (or the pseudogene TRBV3-2) and TRBJ1-1; 8 bases fit TRBD1. With 4 bases clipped from V and 3 bases from J, the junction kept 7 bases outside the gene matches. CDR1 and CDR2 (germline): LGHDT, YNNKEL (reference sequence). This CDR3 spans 15 amino acids. CDR3 DNA sequence: TGTGCCAGCAGCCGAGGACAGGGAGGGGACACTGAAGCTTTCTTT. Translating it yields CASSRGQGGDTEAFF.

This clone has at least ten counts. Additional DNA sequences in this sample encode the identical CDR3. The genes are TRBV19 and TRBJ2-1; 8 bases map to TRBD2. CDR1 is LNHDA, CDR2 SQIVND, per germline (reference sequence). CDR3 length equals 15 residues. The J segment lost 1 base and the V segment lost 3 bases, leaving 2 bases of the junction unmatched. CDR3 sequence (DNA): TGTGCCAGTAGTATTGTAGCGGGATCCTACAATGAGCAGTTCTTC. Encoded protein: CASSIVAGSYNEQFF.

The chain joins TRBV28 to TRBJ1-2; D not certain. This CDR3 comprises 13 residues. Trimming took 8 bases from V and 4 from J, leaving 14 bases between them. The germline V gene encodes CDR1 MDHEN and CDR2 SYDVKM. CDR3 nucleotides: TGTGCCAGCGCCCTAGGGCAGGTCTATGGCTACACCTTC. This gives the protein CASALGQVYGYTF.

CDR3 DNA: TGCAGCGTCCTGACAGGGCCCTACGAGCAGTACTTC. Its translation: CSVLTGPYEQYF. This chain uses TRBV29-1 with TRBJ2-7; 7 positions agree with TRBD1. Germline V CDR1 and CDR2: SQVTM, ANQGSEA. V was clipped by 6 bases and J by 2 bases; unmatched bases: 4. The length of the CDR3 is 12 residues.

This rearrangement joins TRBV7-9 to TRBJ2-3, with 8 bases matching TRBD2. Trimming at V came to 8 bases and at J to 2 bases, leaving 12 bases not matched to a gene. Looked up from germline, CDR1 is SEHNR and CDR2 is FQNEAQ (reference sequence). CDR3 length: 16 amino acids. The CDR3 here is CASGPPERENTDTQYF. The CDR3 DNA is TGTGCCAGCGGTCCTCCCGAGCGGGAGAACACAGATACGCAGTATTTT.

The CDR3 here is CASSMTGLGSYNEQFF. CDR3 in DNA: TGTGCCAGCAGTATGACTGGACTGGGCTCCTACAATGAGCAGTTCTTC. The chain joins TRBV28 to TRBJ2-1; possible D gene TRBD2, 5 bases. The CDR3 contains 16 residues. Looked up from germline, CDR1 is MDHEN and CDR2 is SYDVKM. V was pared by 5 bases and J by 0 bases, with 14 bases between.

The chain has TRBV7-9 and TRBJ2-1, with TRBD2 matching over 9 bases. CDR1 is SEHNR and CDR2 is FQNEAQ in the germline V gene (reference sequence). The CDR3 covers 17 residues. Germline trimming cut 1 base from V and 7 bases from J; bases unmatched to any gene: 11. CDR3 nucleotide sequence: TGTGCCAGCAGCTTAGTTTCTAGGCGGGAGGGCATAAATGAGCAGTTCTTC. This sequence encodes CASSLVSRREGINEQFF.

This clone has a single count. This sequence joins TRBV3-1 (or the pseudogene TRBV3-2) and TRBJ2-3; D is perhaps TRBD1 (5 bases). Per the germline V gene, CDR1 is LGHDT and CDR2 is YNNKEL (reference sequence). This CDR3 contains 15 residues. V gave up 7 bases and J gave up 2 bases, with 16 bases separating them. The CDR3 region has the DNA TGTGCCAGCAAGACTGCGACAGCTGCCACAGATACGCAGTATTTT. Its protein is CASKTATAATDTQYF.

The chain has TRBV21-1 and TRBJ2-7; TRBD2 is the table's D call, not checked against the DNA. TRBV21-1 is designated a pseudogene. The CDR3 has 16 residues. CDR3 sequence (DNA): TGTGCCAGCAGCAAAGGGGAACTAGCGGAGACCTACGAGCAGTACTTC. Amino acids: CASSKGELAETYEQYF.

J is TRBJ2-3 and V is TRBV28; perhaps D is TRBD1 or TRBD2 (6 bases each). CDR1 is MDHEN, CDR2 SYDVKM, per germline. Trimming left V 6 bases short and J 0 bases short, with 19 bases between. CDR3 length equals 17 residues. This chain's CDR3 is CASSDPRGQRSTDTQYF. The CDR3 nucleotides are TGTGCCAGCAGCGACCCACGGGGGCAGAGAAGCACAGATACGCAGTATTTT.

The V gene is TRBV19, the J gene TRBJ2-7; no reliable D call. Looked up from germline, CDR1 is LNHDA and CDR2 is SQIVND (reference sequence). This CDR3 region has 14 residues. V gave up 4 bases and J gave up 1 base, with 11 bases separating them. The CDR3 is CASSNPGRSYEQYF. The CDR3 DNA follows: TGTGCCAGTAGTAATCCCGGACGATCCTACGAGCAGTACTTC.

The chain links TRBV6-2 or TRBV6-3 to TRBJ2-7; D remains unclear. V lost 2 bases and J lost 7, with 12 bases in between. CDR3 length: 13 amino acids. Germline-derived CDR1 and CDR2 are MNHEY and SVGEGT. The CDR3, as DNA: TGTGCCAGCAGTTACGCTGGCCTAATAGAGCAGTACTTC. The encoded protein is CASSYAGLIEQYF.

This sequence joins TRBV9 and TRBJ2-2, with 11 bases that match TRBD2. The germline V gene encodes CDR1 SGDLS and CDR2 YYNGEE. This CDR3 is built from 17 residues. The ends lost 3 bases at V and 4 bases at J; junction bases unmatched: 8. CDR3 region: CASSATSGSLPTGELFF. Here the CDR3 DNA reads TGTGCCAGCAGCGCTACTAGCGGGAGTCTACCCACCGGGGAGCTGTTTTTT.

The V gene is TRBV3-1 (or the pseudogene TRBV3-2), the J gene TRBJ2-1; TRBD2 matches 7 bases. The CDR3 has 15 residues. V gave up 4 bases and J gave up 6 bases; unmatched junction bases: 9. Per germline, CDR1 LGHDT and CDR2 YNNKEL (reference sequence). The CDR3 DNA reads TGTGCCAGCAGCCCGCCGGGACTACCTTTCAATGAGCAGTTCTTC. Its protein is CASSPPGLPFNEQFF.

The chain joins TRBV2 to TRBJ1-1; D perhaps matches TRBD1 (6 bases). CDR1 is SNHLY, CDR2 FYNNEI, per germline. V was trimmed by 2 bases and J by 5 bases, leaving 9 bases between them. This CDR3 comprises 13 residues. CDR3 protein: CASSEHRETEAFF. Here the CDR3 DNA reads TGTGCCAGCAGTGAACACAGGGAGACTGAAGCTTTCTTT.

Only one count was recorded for this clone. V and J are TRBV2 and TRBJ2-1; TRBD2 might be the D (7 bases). Deletions cut 10 bases from V and 8 bases from J, with 18 bases between. The CDR3 is 13 amino acids. Per the germline V gene, CDR1 is SNHLY and CDR2 is FYNNEI. This CDR3 is CATLGGGSYEQFF. The CDR3 nucleotides read TGTGCCACCCTGGGGGGCGGGAGCTATGAGCAGTTCTTC.

J is TRBJ2-2 and V is TRBV11-2, with 7 nucleotides matching TRBD1. V lost 1 base to trimming and J lost 2 bases; unmatched junction nucleotides: 4. This CDR3 is 16 amino acids long. The germline V gene has CDR1 SGHAT and CDR2 FQNNGV. CDR3 in DNA: TGTGCCAGCAGCTTAGGGGACAGCCCCAACACCGGGGAGCTGTTTTTT. This encodes CASSLGDSPNTGELFF. Supplemented by reference TRBV11-2 and TRBJ2-2, the full variable domain reads EAGVAQSPRYKIIEKRQSVAFWCNPISGHATLYWYQQILGQGPKLLIQFQNNGVVDDSQLPKDRFSAERLKGVDSTLKIQPAKLEDSAVYLCASSLGDSPNTGELFFGEGSRLTVL.

The V call is TRBV9, the J call TRBJ2-1; either TRBD1 or TRBD2 may supply D (7 bases each). V was cut by 1 base and J by 9 bases, with 11 bases left in between. The CDR3 runs 13 residues. Germline V gene lookup returns CDR1 SGDLS and CDR2 YYNGEE. As DNA, the CDR3 is TGTGCCAGCAGCGTAACAGGGGAGGGTGAGCAGTTCTTC. Translated: CASSVTGEGEQFF.

The chain combines TRBV9 with TRBJ2-5; the match to TRBD1 covers 8 bases. The germline CDR1 and CDR2 sequences are SGDLS and YYNGEE. The junction had 8 bases not matched to a gene; V was cut back by 6 bases and J by 4 bases. This CDR3 is built from 14 residues. The CDR3 sequence is CASTQGALSETQYF. CDR3 bases: TGTGCCAGCACCCAGGGGGCGCTATCAGAGACCCAGTACTTC.

CDR3 sequence reads: CASSLAGGAWNTEAFF. The DNA for the CDR3 is TGTGCCAGCAGCTTGGCCGGAGGGGCGTGGAACACTGAAGCTTTCTTT. This rearrangement joins TRBV5-4 to TRBJ1-1; D is possibly TRBD1 (5 bases). Germline CDR1 and CDR2: SGHNT and YYREEE (reference sequence). The ends were cut back, 0 bases at V and 1 base at J, with 13 bases in the middle. The CDR3 is made up of 16 amino acids.

On this clone: At the DNA level, this CDR3 is encoded by other sequences in the same sample as well. V gene TRBV6-2 or TRBV6-3 combines with J gene TRBJ1-5; possible D gene TRBD1, 5 bases. The CDR3 is 14 amino acids. V was clipped by 6 bases and J by 1 base, with 10 bases between them. Per the germline V gene, CDR1 is MNHEY and CDR2 is SVGEGT. The DNA for the CDR3 is TGTGCCAGCAGCTATGGGGCGAGCAATCAGCCCCAGCATTTT. Its protein product is CASSYGASNQPQHF.

This chain uses TRBV28 with TRBJ1-2; D gene unclear. The ends were cut back, 7 bases at V and 2 bases at J, with 14 bases in the middle. The CDR3 extends over 14 amino acids. Germline CDR1 is MDHEN and CDR2 is SYDVKM. The CDR3 nucleotides read TGTGCCAGCACCCTCGGGCAGGCCAACTATGGCTACACCTTC. Protein sequence: CASTLGQANYGYTF.

The gene calls are TRBV11-3 and TRBJ1-4, with D maybe TRBD1 (5 bases). The CDR3 is 15 residues long. V lost 0 bases and J lost 6, with 11 bases in between. Germline assignment: CDR1 SGHNT and CDR2 YENEEA. CDR3 region: CASSLEGDTDEKLFF. CDR3 nucleotides: TGTGCCAGCAGCTTAGAGGGGGATACGGATGAAAAACTGTTTTTT. The variable domain in full, completed from reference TRBV11-3 and TRBJ1-4, reads EAGVVQSPRYKIIEKKQPVAFWCNPISGHNTLYWYLQNLGQGPELLIRYENEEAVDDSQLPKDRFSAERLKGVDSTLKIQPAELGDSAVYLCASSLEGDTDEKLFFGSGTQLSVL.

This rearrangement joins TRBV5-5 to TRBJ2-3, with unresolved D. Germline assignment: CDR1 SGHKS and CDR2 YYEKEE (reference sequence). Trimming pared 3 bases from V and 2 bases from J, leaving 4 bases between. This CDR3 is 12 amino acids long. The CDR3, as DNA: TGTGCCAGCAGCTGGAACACAGATACGCAGTATTTT. It encodes CASSWNTDTQYF.